This T cell receptor beta chain originates from a study of T cell changes during pregnancy in multiple sclerosis. The ends lost 3 bases at V and 3 bases at J; junction bases unmatched: 14. There are 19 residues in the CDR3. Germline V gene sequence: CDR1 MGHRA, CDR2 YSYEKL. Sequenced by immunoSEQ multiplex PCR; TCRdb stores in-frame clones only, minus some. The repertoire has approximately 41,000 clones, about 91% of them found once; the top ten carry about 1.2%. This rearrangement joins TRBV4-1 to TRBJ2-7, with TRBD2 identical over 13 bases. The starting material was CD4+ T cells from peripheral blood mononuclear cells, obtained in the first trimester of pregnancy. This clonotype was obtained from a female donor with multiple sclerosis, enrolled in a pregnancy study. The CDR3: CASSHRTTSGRARGYEQYF. The CDR3 region has the DNA TGCGCCAGCAGCCACAGGACAACTAGCGGGAGGGCCCGGGGCTACGAGCAGTACTTC.